Following are 9 T cell receptor beta chains from one sample sequenced in a study of CD8 T cells in ankylosing spondylitis. Whole-study results and caveats: Ankylosing spondylitis blood appeared to carry a characteristic TCR beta motif of roughly eight highly homologous variants.

Antigens for these TCRs are unknown. TCRdb fed the 5' RACE reads into MiXCR, producing one record per CDR3 protein. The data show approximately 300,000 distinct CDR3 sequences, approximately 8.2% seen once. Sequenced material: blood, either unsorted or a sorted T cell fraction (not recorded which). The receptors were gathered from a male donor with ankylosing spondylitis.

This clonotype was seen repeatedly, ten times or more. The rearrangement uses TRBV5-6 and TRBJ1-5; unclear D gene. The CDR3 consists of 13 residues. Germline CDR1 SGHDT, CDR2 YYEEEE. Trimming left V 0 bases short and J 7 bases short, with 8 bases between. The CDR3 is CASSLGSRQPQHF. In DNA, the CDR3 is TGTGCCAGCAGCTTGGGGTCAAGGCAGCCCCAGCATTTT. Filled out from reference TRBV5-6 and TRBJ1-5, the complete variable domain reads DAGVTQSPTHLIKTRGQQVTLRCSPKSGHDTVSWYQQALGQGPQFIFQYYEEEERQRGNFPDRFSGHQFPNYSSELNVNALLLGDSALYLCASSLGSRQPQHFGDGTRLSIL.

This clonotype was seen a handful of times. This rearrangement joins TRBV7-2 to TRBJ2-5, with unresolved D. The CDR3 extends over 14 amino acids. V was shortened by 1 base and J by 2 bases, with 8 bases between the two germline ends. Per the germline V gene, CDR1 is SGHTA and CDR2 is FQGNSA. In nucleotides, the CDR3 is TGTGCCAGCAGCTTAGGGAGTAAACAAGAGACCCAGTACTTC. Its protein is CASSLGSKQETQYF. The full variable domain, in which reference TRBV7-2 and TRBJ2-5 provide the parts outside the CDR3, is GAGVSQSPSNKVTEKGKDVELRCDPISGHTALYWYRQSLGQGLEFLIYFQGNSAPDKSGLPSDRFSAERTGGSVSTLTIQRTQQEDSAVYLCASSLGSKQETQYFGPGTRLLVL.

This clonotype was counted ten times or more. V gene TRBV12-3 or TRBV12-4 combines with J gene TRBJ1-2, with D maybe TRBD1 (5 bases). This CDR3 is 13 amino acids long. V lost 5 bases and J 12 bases, leaving 19 bases between the germline ends. The CDR3 protein is CASSGADSQGDTF. CDR3 nucleotide sequence: TGTGCCAGCAGTGGGGCGGACTCCCAAGGTGACACCTTC.

The sample holds a few counts of this clonotype. The CDR3 nucleotides are TGTGCCACCAGTAGAAGGGGCACCGGGGAGCTGTTTTTT. It specifies CATSRRGTGELFF. V is TRBV24-1 and J is TRBJ2-2; maybe TRBD1 (5 bases). The CDR3 length is 13 residues. Germline V gives CDR1 KGHDR, CDR2 SFDVKD. Trimming removed 6 bases from V and 4 bases from J, with 8 bases in between.

This clonotype was seen only a few times. This chain joins TRBV7-9 and TRBJ2-7; 8 nucleotides agree with TRBD2. This CDR3 comprises 13 residues. Per the germline V gene, CDR1 is SEHNR and CDR2 is FQNEAQ (reference sequence). J was trimmed by 6 bases and V by 4 bases; bases with no gene match: 5. The chain's CDR3 is CASSSTSVGEQYF. The CDR3 nucleotides are TGTGCCAGCAGCTCGACTAGCGTCGGCGAGCAGTACTTC.

This clonotype was seen repeatedly, ten times or more. The chain is built from TRBV29-1 and TRBJ2-2, with a possible D match to TRBD1 (7 bases). The germline V gene has CDR1 SQVTM and CDR2 ANQGSEA. This CDR3 has 15 residues. Trimming removed 3 bases from V and 2 bases from J, with 13 bases in between. As DNA, the CDR3 is TGCAGCGTTGATACGCAGGGGGGCAACACCGGGGAGCTGTTTTTT. It is translated as CSVDTQGGNTGELFF.

The V and J genes are TRBV14 and TRBJ1-4; no clear D. This CDR3 contains 13 residues. V lost 2 bases, J lost 6 bases, and 7 bases lay in between. CDR1 is SGHDN and CDR2 is FVKESK in the germline V gene. The CDR3 region is CASSQIPHEKLFF. The CDR3 DNA reads TGTGCCAGCAGCCAAATACCCCATGAAAAACTGTTTTTT.

The J gene is TRBJ2-7, the V gene TRBV7-2; 11 bases map to TRBD2. The CDR3 totals 16 residues. The germline V gene encodes CDR1 SGHTA and CDR2 FQGNSA. Trimming at V came to 5 bases and at J to 3 bases, leaving 9 bases not matched to a gene. The CDR3 nucleotides are TGTGCCAGCAGCAAACAGGGGACTAGCGGACTCTACGAGCAGTACTTC. This translates into CASSKQGTSGLYEQYF. Together with reference TRBV7-2 and TRBJ2-7, the CDR3 gives the full variable domain: GAGVSQSPSNKVTEKGKDVELRCDPISGHTALYWYRQSLGQGLEFLIYFQGNSAPDKSGLPSDRFSAERTGGSVSTLTIQRTQQEDSAVYLCASSKQGTSGLYEQYFGPGTRLTVT.

The CDR3 DNA follows: TGTGCCAGCTTTTCGCCGGCCGGGGGAGTTTACGAGCAGTACTTC. Translation: CASFSPAGGVYEQYF. The chain joins TRBV27 to TRBJ2-7; D might be TRBD2 (6 bases). Trimming cost V 8 bases and J 4 bases, with 21 bases left between them. Germline CDR1 reads MNHEY; CDR2 reads SMNVEV (reference sequence). This CDR3 region has 15 residues.